Shown below are 5 T cell receptor beta chains from a single sample sequenced in a study of cytomegalovirus exposure and HLA in healthy donors. PCR primers comprised 60 Vbeta and 13 Jbeta primers. Here immunoSEQ multiplex PCR was the method, and the copy in TCRdb shows in-frame clones only, minus some. The sample holds around 120,000 clones, about 80% seen once. The specimen was PBMCs. The receptors derive from a human donor in good health.

The table lists this clone with a few counts. The chain uses TRBV4-2 and TRBJ1-4; tentative D call: TRBD1 (6 bases). With 3 bases removed from V and 8 bases from J, the gap between germline ends came to 19 bases. The CDR3 totals 16 residues. Germline lookup yields CDR1 LGHNA and CDR2 YNFKEQ. CDR3 loop: CASSHGQPAEGEKLFF. In DNA form, the CDR3 reads TGTGCCAGCAGCCACGGACAGCCGGCTGAGGGAGAAAAACTGTTTTTT.

V and J are TRBV7-9 and TRBJ1-1; no firm D call. This CDR3 spans 15 amino acids. Germline assignment: CDR1 SEHNR and CDR2 FQNEAQ (reference sequence). V was trimmed by 4 bases and J by 3 bases, leaving 15 bases between them. CDR3 bases: TGTGCCAGCAGCTCGGGTCGCATGGAGCACACTGAAGCTTTCTTT. Translating it yields CASSSGRMEHTEAFF.

This chain uses TRBV18 with TRBJ2-3, with 8 bases fitting TRBD1. The CDR3 is made up of 17 amino acids. From germline, CDR1 is KGHSH and CDR2 LQKENI. After removal of 4 bases from V and 4 bases from J, the junction contained 13 bases not matched to a gene. In DNA form, the CDR3 reads TGTGCCAGCTCACTCTACGCCGGACAGGGAAGGGCAGATACGCAGTATTTT. This gives the protein CASSLYAGQGRADTQYF.

The chain couples TRBV6-1 to TRBJ2-7; TRBD2 matches at 7 bases. V was pared by 11 bases and J by 3 bases, with 13 bases of the junction left unmatched. The CDR3 is 14 residues long. Germline V CDR1 and CDR2: MNHNS, SASEGT. The CDR3 region is CASRMGGSGYEQYF. CDR3 sequence (DNA): TGTGCCTCGAGGATGGGGGGGAGCGGCTACGAGCAGTACTTC.

V is TRBV28 and J is TRBJ1-4, with 11 bases matching TRBD1. Trimming removed 10 bases from V and 8 bases from J; junction bases left unmatched: 15. Germline V CDR1 and CDR2: MDHEN, SYDVKM. The CDR3 length is 16 residues. DNA of the CDR3: TGTGCCACCTCAAACGCCGGGACAGGGGGGGGCGAAAAACTGTTTTTT. It yields the protein CATSNAGTGGGEKLFF. The whole variable domain, filled in from reference TRBV28 and TRBJ1-4, reads DVKVTQSSRYLVKRTGEKVFLECVQDMDHENMFWYRQDPGLGLRLIYFSYDVKMKEKGDIPEGYSVSREKKERFSLILESASTNQTSMYLCATSNAGTGGGEKLFFGSGTQLSVL.